The rows below give T cell receptor beta chains drawn from one sample of a study of T cell responses to AZD1222 COVID-19 vaccine. Only in-frame clones appear in the TCRdb table, and some are missing; sequencing was by immunoSEQ multiplex PCR. The sample holds 120,000 to 150,000 clones; around 90% are singletons and the top ten take about 7.5%. The sample in question was peripheral blood, obtained 28 days after the second dose of the MenACWY control vaccine. These receptors were collected from an adult who received the MenACWY meningococcal vaccine as a control. Each CDR3 is given with its conserved first and last residue. A D gene is named only where the DNA matches it firmly. Clone size, where shown, is once, few, many, or a class for clones that have expanded.

v_gene: TRBV5-1
j_gene: TRBJ1-4
d_gene: TRBD1
abundance: -
CDR3nt: TGCGCCAGCAGCACTGGACAGGGGGATGAAAAACTGTTTTTT
CDR3aa: CASSTGQGDEKLFF

v_gene: TRBV21-1
j_gene: TRBJ2-2
d_gene: -
abundance: -
CDR3nt: TGTGCCAGCAGCATCAGATCAGGAAACACCGGGGAGCTGTTTTTT
CDR3aa: CASSIRSGNTGELFF

v_gene: TRBV28
j_gene: TRBJ2-7
d_gene: TRBD2
abundance: -
CDR3nt: TGTGCCAGCATCCTAGCGGGAGGGGGACGCTACGAGCAGTACTTC
CDR3aa: CASILAGGGRYEQYF

v_gene: TRBV27
j_gene: TRBJ2-1
d_gene: -
abundance: once
CDR3nt: TGTGCCAGCAGGGAGGGAGGCAATGAGCAGTTCTTC
CDR3aa: CASREGGNEQFF

v_gene: TRBV2
j_gene: TRBJ1-6
d_gene: -
abundance: -
CDR3nt: TGTGCCAGCAGTGAACGATCAACCATGGGGGATAATTCACCCCTCCACTTT
CDR3aa: CASSERSTMGDNSPLHF

v_gene: TRBV19
j_gene: TRBJ2-3
d_gene: -
abundance: once
CDR3nt: TGTGCCAGTACAGGGAGTTCTAGCACAGATACGCAGTATTTT
CDR3aa: CASTGSSSTDTQYF

v_gene: TRBV2
j_gene: TRBJ1-3
d_gene: -
abundance: -
CDR3nt: TGTGCCAGCAGAAAGGAGATTGGAAACACCATATATTTT
CDR3aa: CASRKEIGNTIYF

v_gene: TRBV9
j_gene: TRBJ2-7
d_gene: -
abundance: -
CDR3nt: TGTGCCAGCAGCGCTGGACCCTTCGCGTACGAGCAGTACTTC
CDR3aa: CASSAGPFAYEQYF

v_gene: TRBV5-5
j_gene: TRBJ2-7
d_gene: TRBD1
abundance: -
CDR3nt: TGTGCCAGCAGCTTGGGGGTACCGGGACAGGGGTCGTACGAGCAGTACTTC
CDR3aa: CASSLGVPGQGSYEQYF

v_gene: TRBV7-2
j_gene: TRBJ1-1
d_gene: -
abundance: -
CDR3nt: TGTGCCAGCAGCTGGCAGGGGATCCCTGAAGCTTTCTTT
CDR3aa: CASSWQGIPEAFF

v_gene: TRBV5-1
j_gene: TRBJ2-7
d_gene: TRBD2
abundance: -
CDR3nt: TGCGCCAGCAGCTACAGGACAGGGAATGTGGGACTAGCGGGATGGGCCTACGAGCAGTACTTC
CDR3aa: CASSYRTGNVGLAGWAYEQYF

v_gene: TRBV18
j_gene: TRBJ2-3
d_gene: -
abundance: -
CDR3nt: TGTGCCAGCTCATCAAACCGACTAGGTAACACAGATACGCAGTATTTT
CDR3aa: CASSSNRLGNTDTQYF

v_gene: TRBV19
j_gene: TRBJ2-1
d_gene: -
abundance: few
CDR3nt: TGTGCCAGTAGTTATCAACAGGGCCTTTTTCTAAACAATGAGCAGTTCTTC
CDR3aa: CASSYQQGLFLNNEQFF

v_gene: TRBV27
j_gene: TRBJ1-2
d_gene: -
abundance: -
CDR3nt: TGTGCCACAAGGACAGTAGCTAACTATGGCTACACCTTC
CDR3aa: CATRTVANYGYTF

v_gene: TRBV28
j_gene: TRBJ2-3
d_gene: -
abundance: -
CDR3nt: TGTGCCAGCAGTACCGCTCAGGATACGCAGTATTTT
CDR3aa: CASSTAQDTQYF

v_gene: TRBV28
j_gene: TRBJ1-3
d_gene: -
abundance: -
CDR3nt: TGTGCCAGCGGTGGGGCTGCTGGAAACACCATATATTTT
CDR3aa: CASGGAAGNTIYF

v_gene: TRBV6-5
j_gene: TRBJ1-5
d_gene: -
abundance: -
CDR3nt: TGTGCCAGCAGTCATATGCGCAATCAGCCCCAGCATTTT
CDR3aa: CASSHMRNQPQHF

v_gene: TRBV9
j_gene: TRBJ2-7
d_gene: TRBD2
abundance: -
CDR3nt: TGTGCCAGCAGCGGACTAGCGGGAGGTGCCTACGAGCAGTACTTC
CDR3aa: CASSGLAGGAYEQYF

v_gene: TRBV19
j_gene: TRBJ2-5
d_gene: TRBD2
abundance: -
CDR3nt: TGTGCCAGTCAGCTAGCGGGCTCCTTTGGGACCCAGTACTTC
CDR3aa: CASQLAGSFGTQYF

v_gene: TRBV18
j_gene: TRBJ2-3
d_gene: TRBD2
abundance: -
CDR3nt: TGTGCCAGCTCACCACCTAGCGGGGATAATACGCAGTATTTT
CDR3aa: CASSPPSGDNTQYF

v_gene: TRBV11-3
j_gene: TRBJ1-1
d_gene: -
abundance: -
CDR3nt: TGTGCCAGCAGCTCCAATACTAGGGGTGAAGCTTTCTTT
CDR3aa: CASSSNTRGEAFF

v_gene: TRBV19
j_gene: TRBJ2-5
d_gene: -
abundance: -
CDR3nt: TGTGCCAGTAGTATTTCGACCCAAGAGACCCAGTACTTC
CDR3aa: CASSISTQETQYF

v_gene: TRBV7-9
j_gene: TRBJ1-1
d_gene: -
abundance: -
CDR3nt: TGTGCCAGCAGCTTAAGTACAGGGTTAGCTGAAGCTTTCTTT
CDR3aa: CASSLSTGLAEAFF

v_gene: TRBV9
j_gene: TRBJ2-3
d_gene: -
abundance: -
CDR3nt: TGTGCCAGCAGCGTAGGAACGTCCACAGATACGCAGTATTTT
CDR3aa: CASSVGTSTDTQYF

v_gene: TRBV5-1
j_gene: TRBJ2-7
d_gene: TRBD2
abundance: -
CDR3nt: TGCGCCAGCAGCCCTACGACTAGCGGGAGAACCTACGAGCAGTACTTC
CDR3aa: CASSPTTSGRTYEQYF

v_gene: TRBV11-3
j_gene: TRBJ1-5
d_gene: -
abundance: -
CDR3nt: TGTGCCAGCAGCTTAGGATTAACACGGCGTGCTAACAAGCCCCAGCATTTT
CDR3aa: CASSLGLTRRANKPQHF

v_gene: TRBV5-1
j_gene: TRBJ1-6
d_gene: TRBD1
abundance: -
CDR3nt: TGCGCCAGCAGCTTGTCTGGGACAGGAGGTTCACCCCTCCACTTT
CDR3aa: CASSLSGTGGSPLHF

v_gene: TRBV3-1/TRBV3-2
j_gene: TRBJ2-1
d_gene: -
abundance: -
CDR3nt: TGTGCCAGCTCTAAAGAGCAGGCGTCCTACAATGAGCAGTTCTTC
CDR3aa: CASSKEQASYNEQFF

v_gene: TRBV7-9
j_gene: TRBJ1-5
d_gene: -
abundance: -
CDR3nt: TGTGCCAGCAGCCTGGGTGATCAGCCCCAGCATTTT
CDR3aa: CASSLGDQPQHF

v_gene: TRBV6-2/TRBV6-3
j_gene: TRBJ1-5
d_gene: TRBD1
abundance: few
CDR3nt: TGTGCCAGCAGTTACTCCAATAACAGGGGGAATCAGCCCCAGCATTTT
CDR3aa: CASSYSNNRGNQPQHF

v_gene: TRBV15
j_gene: TRBJ2-7
d_gene: TRBD2
abundance: -
CDR3nt: TGTGCCACCAGCAGAGGAACAGCGGGGACCTACGAGCAGTACTTC
CDR3aa: CATSRGTAGTYEQYF

v_gene: TRBV18
j_gene: TRBJ1-1
d_gene: TRBD1
abundance: -
CDR3nt: TGTGCCAGCTCACCATGGGACAGCGTGGGGGGCACTGAAGCTTTCTTT
CDR3aa: CASSPWDSVGGTEAFF

v_gene: TRBV7-3
j_gene: TRBJ2-2
d_gene: TRBD2
abundance: -
CDR3nt: TGTGCCAGCAGCTTATCTAGCGGGTTCACCGGGGAGCTGTTTTTT
CDR3aa: CASSLSSGFTGELFF

v_gene: TRBV19
j_gene: TRBJ1-4
d_gene: -
abundance: few
CDR3nt: TGTGCCAGTAGTATGGGGCGGGGGACAACTAATGAAAAACTGTTTTTT
CDR3aa: CASSMGRGTTNEKLFF

v_gene: TRBV5-1
j_gene: TRBJ1-4
d_gene: -
abundance: -
CDR3nt: TGCGCCAGCAGAAGAACAGGACTTGAAAAACTGTTTTTT
CDR3aa: CASRRTGLEKLFF

v_gene: TRBV7-3
j_gene: TRBJ2-2
d_gene: -
abundance: -
CDR3nt: TGTGCCAGCAGCCTCCTAGCGTCGGGGGAGCTGTTTTTT
CDR3aa: CASSLLASGELFF

v_gene: TRBV5-1
j_gene: TRBJ2-7
d_gene: TRBD1
abundance: once
CDR3nt: TGCGCCAGCAGCCTCGGACAGGTCCTTTACGAGCAGTACTTC
CDR3aa: CASSLGQVLYEQYF

v_gene: TRBV5-1
j_gene: TRBJ2-7
d_gene: -
abundance: -
CDR3nt: TGCGCCAGCAGCTTGGGCCCACCCTCCTACGAGCAGTACTTC
CDR3aa: CASSLGPPSYEQYF

v_gene: TRBV6-2/TRBV6-3
j_gene: TRBJ1-3
d_gene: TRBD1
abundance: -
CDR3nt: TGTGCCAGCAGTCCGACAGGGTCTGGAAACACCATATATTTT
CDR3aa: CASSPTGSGNTIYF

v_gene: TRBV27
j_gene: TRBJ2-7
d_gene: -
abundance: -
CDR3nt: TGTGCCAGCAGTTTATCCGACTCTACCTACGAGCAGTACTTC
CDR3aa: CASSLSDSTYEQYF

v_gene: TRBV5-6
j_gene: TRBJ1-1
d_gene: -
abundance: few
CDR3nt: TGTGCCAGCAGCTTGGCCATGGAAGCTTTCTTT
CDR3aa: CASSLAMEAFF

v_gene: TRBV10-2
j_gene: TRBJ1-2
d_gene: -
abundance: -
CDR3nt: TGCGCCAGCAGTGGGCGACTTCAGAACTATGGCTACACCTTC
CDR3aa: CASSGRLQNYGYTF

v_gene: TRBV29-1
j_gene: TRBJ1-2
d_gene: -
abundance: once
CDR3nt: TGCAGCGTTGTGGGGGGCGCCTCAGATGGCTACACCTTC
CDR3aa: CSVVGGASDGYTF

v_gene: TRBV2
j_gene: TRBJ1-5
d_gene: TRBD1
abundance: -
CDR3nt: TGTGCCAGCAGTGGACAGGGGACGGGGCAGCCCCAGCATTTT
CDR3aa: CASSGQGTGQPQHF

v_gene: TRBV7-9
j_gene: TRBJ2-7
d_gene: -
abundance: -
CDR3nt: TGTGCCAGCAGCTTAGGGCCCCCGGGGTACGAGCAGTACTTC
CDR3aa: CASSLGPPGYEQYF

v_gene: TRBV3-1/TRBV3-2
j_gene: TRBJ2-5
d_gene: TRBD1
abundance: -
CDR3nt: TGTGCCAGCTTCCTGGGACAGCTCCAAGAGACCCAGTACTTC
CDR3aa: CASFLGQLQETQYF

v_gene: TRBV6-5
j_gene: TRBJ1-2
d_gene: TRBD1
abundance: -
CDR3nt: TGTGCCGCACGGAGGCCGGGACAGGGGGGCGGCTACACCTTC
CDR3aa: CAARRPGQGGGYTF

v_gene: TRBV6-2/TRBV6-3
j_gene: TRBJ1-1
d_gene: -
abundance: -
CDR3nt: TGTGCCAGCAGTCCCAGGAAGGCTGTCAGGGAGGACACTGAAGCTTTCTTT
CDR3aa: CASSPRKAVREDTEAFF

v_gene: TRBV7-2
j_gene: TRBJ2-3
d_gene: -
abundance: -
CDR3nt: TGTGCCAGCAGCGCCAACAGGGATACGCAGTATTTT
CDR3aa: CASSANRDTQYF

v_gene: TRBV7-2
j_gene: TRBJ1-1
d_gene: -
abundance: -
CDR3nt: TGTGCCAGCAGCTTAGTGGGACAGAACACTGAAGCTTTCTTT
CDR3aa: CASSLVGQNTEAFF

v_gene: TRBV5-1
j_gene: TRBJ2-1
d_gene: -
abundance: -
CDR3nt: TGCGCCAGCAGCCGGGACGGAAGCTCCTACAATGAGCAGTTCTTC
CDR3aa: CASSRDGSSYNEQFF

v_gene: TRBV3-1/TRBV3-2
j_gene: TRBJ2-5
d_gene: -
abundance: -
CDR3nt: TGTGCCAGCAGCCAACAAAAGGGGGTTGCAGAGACCCAGTACTTC
CDR3aa: CASSQQKGVAETQYF

v_gene: TRBV3-1/TRBV3-2
j_gene: TRBJ1-5
d_gene: -
abundance: -
CDR3nt: TGTGCCAGCAGCCCTCAGACAGGACATAATCAGCCCCAGCATTTT
CDR3aa: CASSPQTGHNQPQHF

v_gene: TRBV28
j_gene: TRBJ2-2
d_gene: -
abundance: -
CDR3nt: TGTGCCAGCAGTTTTGGTGGAACCGGGGAGCTGTTTTTT
CDR3aa: CASSFGGTGELFF

v_gene: TRBV12-3/TRBV12-4
j_gene: TRBJ1-6
d_gene: -
abundance: few
CDR3nt: TGTGCCAGCAGTTTTAAACTCGAATCACCCCTCCACTTT
CDR3aa: CASSFKLESPLHF

v_gene: TRBV5-1
j_gene: TRBJ2-7
d_gene: TRBD1
abundance: -
CDR3nt: TGCGCCAGCAGCGTAGGGGACAGGGAGGAGCAGTACTTC
CDR3aa: CASSVGDREEQYF

v_gene: TRBV11-1
j_gene: TRBJ2-1
d_gene: -
abundance: -
CDR3nt: TGTGCCAGCAGCTTGACCGGGTTCAGGAATGAGCAGTTCTTC
CDR3aa: CASSLTGFRNEQFF